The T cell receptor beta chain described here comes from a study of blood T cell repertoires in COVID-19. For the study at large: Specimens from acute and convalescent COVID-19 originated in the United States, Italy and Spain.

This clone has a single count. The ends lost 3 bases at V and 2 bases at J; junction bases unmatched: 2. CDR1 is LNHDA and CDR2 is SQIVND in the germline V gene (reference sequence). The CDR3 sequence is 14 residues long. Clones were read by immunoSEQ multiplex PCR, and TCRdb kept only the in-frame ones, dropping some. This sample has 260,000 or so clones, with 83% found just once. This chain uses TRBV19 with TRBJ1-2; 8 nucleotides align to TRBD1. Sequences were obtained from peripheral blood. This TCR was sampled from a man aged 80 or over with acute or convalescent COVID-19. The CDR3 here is CASSIAGGNYGYTF. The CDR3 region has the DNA TGTGCCAGTAGTATTGCAGGGGGCAACTATGGCTACACCTTC.